This T cell receptor (beta chain) emerged from a study of beta chain features in type 1 diabetes. Study findings and constraints: Sequencing the cDNA could make cells with high TCR expression show up more than they should. In all four CD4+ subsets, TCRB CDR3 length was significantly, moderately reduced in type 1 diabetes. Sampled from patients, naive, central memory and Treg TCRB repertoires appeared more similar than those sampled from healthy donors.

As regards this clone: The antigen remains undetermined.

CDR1 MGHRA and CDR2 YSYEKL come from the germline V gene. V trimming: 0 bases; J trimming: 2 bases; junction bases outside the gene matches: 5. The CDR3 contains 16 residues. One heparinised draw, averaging about 110 mL, was taken per donor. Expressed TCRB transcripts were sequenced, since all the RNA that had been isolated was reverse transcribed. Sequencing used immunoSEQ multiplex PCR; TCRdb keeps in-frame clones, though not all of them. The sample carries approximately 250,000 clones, less than 30% recorded once. Source material: naive CD4+ T cells from blood. The clonotype originates from a woman aged 25 to 39 with type 1 diabetes. V gene TRBV4-1 combines with J gene TRBJ2-7; 9 nucleotides agree with TRBD1. Here the CDR3 DNA reads TGCGCCAGCAGCCAAGATCCTTGGGACAGGGCCTACGAGCAGTACTTC. Its protein product is CASSQDPWDRAYEQYF.